Presented here are 26 T cell receptor beta chains from one specimen sequenced in a study of blood T cell repertoires in COVID-19 (TCRdb year 2020). The library was made by the immunoSEQ multiplex PCR assay. This immuneACCESS table, as held by TCRdb, lists in-frame sequences with V and J called but not all clones. Of the missing ones, under half trace to an unresolved V gene in checked studies; the others have no known cause. Here the sample has a few hundred thousand clones; roughly 88% occur a single time. The ten most abundant clones make up 2% to 2.5% of the sample. The material sequenced was peripheral blood. The receptors here all came from a middle-aged man who had recovered from COVID-19.

This clone was detected once. The rearrangement joins TRBV11-2 to TRBJ1-2, with 7 bases matching TRBD1. This CDR3 has 14 amino acids. Germline V CDR1 and CDR2: SGHAT, FQNNGV. V lost 3 bases to trimming and J lost 5 bases; unmatched junction nucleotides: 6. The CDR3: CASSLAGQLYGYTF. In nucleotides, the CDR3 is TGTGCCAGCAGCTTGGCGGGACAGTTATATGGCTACACCTTC.

This chain joins TRBV15 and TRBJ1-1, with a tentative D call TRBD1 (6 bases). CDR1 is LNHNV, CDR2 YYDKDF, per germline (reference sequence). The V gene lost 5 bases and the J gene lost 0 bases, with 10 bases spanning the gap. The CDR3 is made up of 14 amino acids. The CDR3 sequence is CATSVGDMNTEAFF. The CDR3 nucleotides are TGTGCCACCAGCGTCGGGGACATGAACACTGAAGCTTTCTTT.

The V call is TRBV14, the J call TRBJ2-1, with 9 nucleotides matching TRBD2. The ends lost 0 bases at V and 0 bases at J; junction bases unmatched: 15. Germline V CDR1 and CDR2: SGHDN, FVKESK. This CDR3 is 21 amino acids long. CDR3 protein: CASSQDTSGGTISFSYNEQFF. The DNA of the CDR3 is TGTGCCAGCAGCCAAGATACAAGCGGGGGGACCATCTCCTTCTCCTACAATGAGCAGTTCTTC.

The chain carries TRBV5-6 and TRBJ2-5; 9 bases line up with TRBD1. Per the germline V gene, CDR1 is SGHDT and CDR2 is YYEEEE. J lost 4 bases, V lost 0 bases, and 4 bases had no gene match. This CDR3 has 15 residues. In DNA, the CDR3 is TGTGCCAGCAGCTTGGCAGGACAGGGGACAGAGACCCAGTACTTC. Translation: CASSLAGQGTETQYF.

The chain couples TRBV28 to TRBJ1-5; weak D call: TRBD1 (6 bases). This CDR3 is 15 amino acids long. Germline CDR1 reads MDHEN; CDR2 reads SYDVKM. The V end lost 5 bases, the J end lost 0 bases, and 11 bases lay between the germline ends. In nucleotides, the CDR3 is TGTGCCAGCAGTGGGACACACCATAGCAATCAGCCCCAGCATTTT. Amino acids: CASSGTHHSNQPQHF.

This sequence joins TRBV21-1 and TRBJ1-5. TRBV21-1 is annotated as a pseudogene. CDR3 size: 15 residues. DNA for the CDR3: TGTGCCAGCAGCAAAACAACGGGGGGCAATCAGCCCCAGCATTTT. Protein: CASSKTTGGNQPQHF.

This chain links TRBV10-2 with TRBJ2-1; 7 bases map to TRBD2. From germline, CDR1 is WSHSY and CDR2 SAAADI. The CDR3 totals 13 residues. The trim removed 8 bases at V and 8 bases at J, leaving 9 bases unmatched. The DNA for the CDR3 is TGCGCCAGCCGAGCGGGAATTAACTATGAGCAGTTCTTC. Protein product: CASRAGINYEQFF.

This chain joins TRBV19 and TRBJ1-1; no clear D gene. The CDR3 sequence is 12 residues long. Germline V CDR1 and CDR2: LNHDA, SQIVND (reference sequence). Trimming shortened V by 5 bases and J by 9 bases, and 13 bases separated the two germline ends. The CDR3 DNA reads TGTGCCAGTAGTTTAAAAACAGAGAAAGCTTTCTTT. Translation: CASSLKTEKAFF.

The chain is built from TRBV4-3 and TRBJ1-1, with D tentatively TRBD1 (6 bases). Germline CDR1 and CDR2: LGHNA and YSLEER. V lost 0 bases, J lost 0 bases, and 8 bases lay in between. The CDR3 contains 15 residues. The chain's CDR3 is CASSQETGLNTEAFF. CDR3 in DNA: TGCGCCAGCAGCCAAGAGACAGGTTTGAACACTGAAGCTTTCTTT.

The CDR3 sequence is CASSSIASDTQYF. The CDR3 region has the DNA TGTGCCAGCAGCTCTATTGCCTCAGATACGCAGTATTTT. The chain links TRBV7-9 to TRBJ2-3; no firm D call. Trimming pared 4 bases from V and 4 bases from J, leaving 9 bases between. CDR1 and CDR2 (germline): SEHNR, FQNEAQ (reference sequence). This CDR3 contains 13 residues.

The CDR3 region is CASSLVLGSSYNEQFF. Written as DNA, the CDR3 is TGTGCCAGCAGCTTAGTGTTGGGGAGCTCCTACAATGAGCAGTTCTTC. The rearrangement joins TRBV7-2 to TRBJ2-1; TRBD2 is a possible D gene (5 bases). Germline V gene sequence: CDR1 SGHTA, CDR2 FQGNSA. This CDR3 region has 16 residues. Trimming removed 1 base from V and 0 bases from J, with 10 bases in between.

The V gene is TRBV10-3, the J gene TRBJ1-6; D gene uncertain. The CDR3 length is 16 residues. V lost 6 bases and J lost 0, with 12 bases in between. The germline V gene has CDR1 ENHRY and CDR2 SYGVKD. CDR3 region: CAIRAGQSSYNSPLHF. The CDR3, as DNA: TGTGCCATCAGGGCAGGCCAGAGCTCCTATAATTCACCCCTCCACTTT.

The J gene is TRBJ1-4, the V gene TRBV11-2; 8 bases are a match to TRBD1. The CDR3 runs to 16 residues. Germline V gene lookup returns CDR1 SGHAT and CDR2 FQNNGV. V lost 6 bases, J lost 8 bases, and 14 bases stayed unmatched. CDR3 loop: CASSSTAGGLREKLFF. The DNA of the CDR3 is TGTGCCAGCAGTTCGACGGCAGGGGGCTTGAGAGAAAAACTGTTTTTT.

The table lists this clone with a count of one. J is TRBJ2-5 and V is TRBV5-4; no clear D gene. This CDR3 is 15 amino acids long. V was trimmed by 4 bases and J by 3 bases, leaving 16 bases between them. The germline V gene has CDR1 SGHNT and CDR2 YYREEE (reference sequence). CDR3 bases: TGTGCCAGCAGCCGAAGTACGGGTCCAAAAGAGACCCAGTACTTC. This encodes CASSRSTGPKETQYF.

The V and J genes are TRBV6-6 and TRBJ1-1; a weak D match, TRBD1 (6 bases). V was clipped by 5 bases and J by 0 bases, with 10 bases between them. Germline V gives CDR1 MNHNY, CDR2 SVGAGI (reference sequence). This CDR3 has 14 residues. The CDR3 loop reads CASSDRLLNTEAFF. Here the CDR3 DNA reads TGTGCCAGCAGTGACAGGCTTTTGAACACTGAAGCTTTCTTT.

The chain links TRBV29-1 to TRBJ2-3; D is unclear. Germline loops: CDR1 SQVTM, CDR2 ANQGSEA. V lost 2 bases to trimming and J lost 6 bases, with 9 bases between them. The CDR3 has 12 amino acids. This CDR3 is CSVEITGDTQYF. CDR3 nucleotides: TGCAGCGTTGAAATTACCGGGGATACGCAGTATTTT.

The chain employs TRBV2 and TRBJ2-3, with a possible D match to TRBD1 (5 bases). CDR1 is SNHLY, CDR2 FYNNEI, per germline. The CDR3 loop spans 12 amino acids. Trimming removed 6 bases from V and 2 bases from J, with 6 bases in between. CDR3 coding DNA: TGTGCCAGCAGGACAGACACAGATACGCAGTATTTT. This codes for CASRTDTDTQYF.

This clone came up once. V and J are TRBV9 and TRBJ1-5; possibly TRBD1 for D (5 bases). The germline gives CDR1 SGDLS, CDR2 YYNGEE. CDR3 size: 12 residues. V was pared by 3 bases and J by 4 bases, with 5 bases between. The chain's CDR3 is CASSAGNQPQHF. CDR3 nucleotide sequence: TGTGCCAGCAGCGCAGGGAATCAGCCCCAGCATTTT.

The chain uses TRBV5-1 and TRBJ2-7, with 10 bases aligning to TRBD2. CDR1 and CDR2 (germline): SGHRS, YFSETQ. Germline trimming cut 1 base from V and 7 bases from J; bases unmatched to any gene: 8. CDR3 length: 15 residues. This chain's CDR3 is CASSLFLAGENEQYF. CDR3 nucleotide sequence: TGCGCCAGCAGCTTGTTTCTAGCGGGAGAGAATGAGCAGTACTTC.

V gene TRBV18 combines with J gene TRBJ2-1; 8 positions agree with TRBD1. Germline V CDR1 and CDR2: KGHSH, LQKENI. Trimming at V came to 5 bases and at J to 8 bases, leaving 8 bases not matched to a gene. This CDR3 is built from 14 residues. DNA for the CDR3: TGTGCCAGCTCATCTATGACAGGGGCTGATGAGCAGTTCTTC. It is translated as CASSSMTGADEQFF.

This sequence joins TRBV11-2 and TRBJ1-2, with 7 bases lining up with TRBD1. In germline, CDR1 is SGHAT, CDR2 FQNNGV. The J segment lost 8 bases and the V segment lost 5 bases, leaving 8 bases of the junction unmatched. The CDR3 contains 13 residues. The DNA for the CDR3 is TGTGCCAGCAGCCCGAGGGGGCAGTGGGGCTACACCTTC. This gives the protein CASSPRGQWGYTF. Complete variable domain (other parts from reference TRBV11-2 and TRBJ1-2): EAGVAQSPRYKIIEKRQSVAFWCNPISGHATLYWYQQILGQGPKLLIQFQNNGVVDDSQLPKDRFSAERLKGVDSTLKIQPAKLEDSAVYLCASSPRGQWGYTFGSGTRLTVV.

This clone was recorded once. DNA for the CDR3: TGTGCCAGCAGCGCCTGGGACAGAGCCACCGGGGAGCTGTTTTTT. Translating gives CASSAWDRATGELFF. The V and J genes are TRBV9 and TRBJ2-2; 7 nucleotides align to TRBD1. Germline CDR1 is SGDLS and CDR2 is YYNGEE. This CDR3 comprises 15 residues. Unmatched junction bases numbered 6, after V lost 3 bases and J lost 4 bases.

V is TRBV9 and J is TRBJ1-1; no firm D call. This CDR3 region has 14 residues. Germline lookup yields CDR1 SGDLS and CDR2 YYNGEE. V lost 4 bases, J lost 2 bases, and 12 bases lay in between. The CDR3 region has the DNA TGTGCCAGCAGCCCGAGCCAGGTCAACACTGAAGCTTTCTTT. Its translation is CASSPSQVNTEAFF.

The chain is built from TRBV18 and TRBJ2-7; 8 positions match TRBD1. Trimming cost V 4 bases and J 0 bases; bases outside gene matches: 8. The CDR3 loop spans 16 amino acids. Germline V lookup: CDR1 KGHSH, CDR2 LQKENI. Here the CDR3 DNA reads TGTGCCAGCTCACAGGGGACAGGTCCTAGCTCCTACGAGCAGTACTTC. Residues: CASSQGTGPSSYEQYF.

The V gene is TRBV4-1, the J gene TRBJ2-1, with a possible D match to TRBD2 (5 bases). Deletions cut 0 bases from V and 0 bases from J, with 6 bases between. Germline CDR1 reads MGHRA; CDR2 reads YSYEKL. CDR3 length equals 15 residues. CDR3 region: CASSQDGGSYNEQFF. CDR3 in DNA: TGCGCCAGCAGCCAAGATGGAGGCTCCTACAATGAGCAGTTCTTC.

The V gene is TRBV6-2 or TRBV6-3, the J gene TRBJ1-5; D might be TRBD1 (6 bases). The V gene lost 6 bases and the J gene lost 0 bases, with 15 bases spanning the gap. CDR3 length: 16 residues. Germline V CDR1 and CDR2: MNHEY, SVGEGT. The CDR3 region is CASSPGQLNSNQPQHF. DNA for the CDR3: TGTGCCAGCAGCCCCGGACAGCTTAATAGCAATCAGCCCCAGCATTTT.